This section outlines one T cell receptor (beta chain) sequence together with its context. Its antigen is currently unknown. The sample originates from a study of T cells in Graves' hyperthyroidism and ophthalmopathy. The diagnostic basis comprised clinical symptoms, serum thyroxine and TRAb, thyroid ultrasound and orbital computed tomography. Findings and limits, study-wide: Ophthalmopathy, as predicted by the model, came a median roughly 6.8 months after the prediction.

The V end lost 4 bases, the J end lost 7 bases, and 11 bases lay between the germline ends. Germline assignment: CDR1 SGHRS and CDR2 YFSETQ. This CDR3 contains 13 residues. RNA transcripts were the template for amplifying TCR beta CDR3 regions. The HTBI primer set drove a first-round RT-PCR of the TCR CDR3. One entry per CDR3 protein, called by TCRdb with MiXCR from the multiplex PCR reads. The sample lists 490,000 or so distinct CDR3 sequences; about 20% were seen once. The origin of this receptor is a woman between 70 and 85 years old with Graves' ophthalmopathy. Sequenced: blood. The V call is TRBV5-1, the J call TRBJ2-2, with D perhaps TRBD2 (6 bases). Here the CDR3 reads CASSTGTHGELFF. Written as DNA, the CDR3 is TGCGCCAGCAGCACCGGGACTCACGGGGAGCTGTTTTTT.